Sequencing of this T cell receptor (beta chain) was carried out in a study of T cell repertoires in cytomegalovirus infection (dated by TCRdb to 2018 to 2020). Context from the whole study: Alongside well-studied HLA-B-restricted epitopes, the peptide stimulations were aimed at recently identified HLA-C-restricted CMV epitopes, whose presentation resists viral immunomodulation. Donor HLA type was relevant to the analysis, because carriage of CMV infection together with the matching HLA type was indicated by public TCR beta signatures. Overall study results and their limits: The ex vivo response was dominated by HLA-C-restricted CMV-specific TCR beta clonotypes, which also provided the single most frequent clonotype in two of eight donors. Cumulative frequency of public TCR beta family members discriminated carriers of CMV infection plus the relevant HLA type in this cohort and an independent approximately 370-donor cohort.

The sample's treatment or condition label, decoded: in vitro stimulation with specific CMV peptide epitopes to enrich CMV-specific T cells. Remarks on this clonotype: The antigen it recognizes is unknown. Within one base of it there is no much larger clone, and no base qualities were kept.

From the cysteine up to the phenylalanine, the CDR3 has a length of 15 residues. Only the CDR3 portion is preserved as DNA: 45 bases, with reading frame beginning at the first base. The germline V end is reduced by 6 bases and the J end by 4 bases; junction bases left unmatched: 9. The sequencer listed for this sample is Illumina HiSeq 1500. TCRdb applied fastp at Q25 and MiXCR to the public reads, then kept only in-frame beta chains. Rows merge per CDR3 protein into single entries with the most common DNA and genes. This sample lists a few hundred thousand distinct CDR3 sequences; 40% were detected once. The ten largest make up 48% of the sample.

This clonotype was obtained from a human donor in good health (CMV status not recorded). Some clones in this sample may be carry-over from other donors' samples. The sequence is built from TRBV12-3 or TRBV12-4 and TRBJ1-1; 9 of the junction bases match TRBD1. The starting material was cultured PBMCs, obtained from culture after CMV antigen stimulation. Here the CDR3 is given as CASSTDRDRATEAFF. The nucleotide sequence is TGTGCCAGCAGCACCGACCGGGACAGGGCCACTGAAGCTTTCTTT.